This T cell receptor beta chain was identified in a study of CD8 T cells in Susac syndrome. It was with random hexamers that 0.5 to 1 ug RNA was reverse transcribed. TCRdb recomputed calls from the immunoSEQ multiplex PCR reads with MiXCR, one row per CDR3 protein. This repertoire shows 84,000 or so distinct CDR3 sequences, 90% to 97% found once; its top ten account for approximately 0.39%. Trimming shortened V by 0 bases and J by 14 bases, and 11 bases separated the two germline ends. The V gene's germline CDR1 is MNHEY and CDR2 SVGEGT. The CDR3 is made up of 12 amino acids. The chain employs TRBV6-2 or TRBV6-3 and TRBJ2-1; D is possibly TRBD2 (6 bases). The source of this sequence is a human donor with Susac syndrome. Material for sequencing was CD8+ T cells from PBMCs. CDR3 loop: CASSYSAREKFF. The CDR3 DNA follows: TGTGCCAGCAGTTACTCGGCACGGGAGAAGTTCTTC.